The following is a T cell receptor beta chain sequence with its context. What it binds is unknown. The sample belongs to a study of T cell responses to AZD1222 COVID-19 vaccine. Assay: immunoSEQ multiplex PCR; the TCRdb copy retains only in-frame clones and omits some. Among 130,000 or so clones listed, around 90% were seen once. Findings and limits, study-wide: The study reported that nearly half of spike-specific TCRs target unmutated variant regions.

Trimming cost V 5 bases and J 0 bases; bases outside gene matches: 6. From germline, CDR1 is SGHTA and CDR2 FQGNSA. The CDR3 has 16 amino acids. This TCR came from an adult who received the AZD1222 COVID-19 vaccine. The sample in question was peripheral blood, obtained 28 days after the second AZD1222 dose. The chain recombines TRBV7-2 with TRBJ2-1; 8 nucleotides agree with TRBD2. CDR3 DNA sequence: TGTGCCAGCAGCGCAATAGCGGGGAGCTCCTACAATGAGCAGTTCTTC. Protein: CASSAIAGSSYNEQFF.